The 3 T cell receptor beta chains below were found in one sample sequenced in a study of CD8 T cells in ankylosing spondylitis. TCRdb recomputed calls from the 5' RACE reads with MiXCR, one row per CDR3 protein. Of roughly 190,000 distinct CDR3 sequences listed, 9.5% to 15% are singletons. Sequencing was done on a sample of blood, either unsorted or a sorted T cell fraction (not recorded which). Receptors originate from a male donor with ankylosing spondylitis or in good health (not recorded which).

The chain combines TRBV7-9 with TRBJ1-1; the D gene is possibly TRBD1 (5 bases). CDR3 length equals 17 residues. The V gene's germline CDR1 is SEHNR and CDR2 FQNEAQ (reference sequence). Trimming stripped 2 bases from V and 1 base from J, with 17 bases between. The CDR3 region is CASSLPRRGSGNTEAFF. In DNA form, the CDR3 reads TGTGCCAGCAGCTTACCCCGGAGGGGCAGCGGGAACACTGAAGCTTTCTTT. The full variable domain, completed using reference TRBV7-9 and TRBJ1-1, is DTGVSQNPRHKITKRGQNVTFRCDPISEHNRLYWYRQTLGQGPEFLTYFQNEAQLEKSRLLSDRFSAERPKGSFSTLEIQRTEQGDSAMYLCASSLPRRGSGNTEAFFGQGTRLTVV.

This clonotype was observed a handful of times. The rearrangement joins TRBV11-2 to TRBJ2-1; 8 bases are a match to TRBD2. The CDR3 runs 15 residues. The J segment lost 4 bases and the V segment lost 1 base, leaving 3 bases of the junction unmatched. Germline V gives CDR1 SGHAT, CDR2 FQNNGV. The CDR3 protein is CASSLVRGGYNEQFF. CDR3 coding DNA: TGTGCCAGCAGCTTAGTACGGGGGGGTTACAATGAGCAGTTCTTC.

This clonotype was observed at least ten times. The chain couples TRBV12-3 or TRBV12-4 to TRBJ1-2; D not certain. The V end was cut by 6 bases, the J end by 2 bases, with 13 bases between. This CDR3 region has 14 residues. The CDR3 sequence is CASSPEAANYGYTF. The CDR3 DNA is TGTGCCAGCAGCCCGGAGGCCGCCAACTATGGCTACACCTTC.